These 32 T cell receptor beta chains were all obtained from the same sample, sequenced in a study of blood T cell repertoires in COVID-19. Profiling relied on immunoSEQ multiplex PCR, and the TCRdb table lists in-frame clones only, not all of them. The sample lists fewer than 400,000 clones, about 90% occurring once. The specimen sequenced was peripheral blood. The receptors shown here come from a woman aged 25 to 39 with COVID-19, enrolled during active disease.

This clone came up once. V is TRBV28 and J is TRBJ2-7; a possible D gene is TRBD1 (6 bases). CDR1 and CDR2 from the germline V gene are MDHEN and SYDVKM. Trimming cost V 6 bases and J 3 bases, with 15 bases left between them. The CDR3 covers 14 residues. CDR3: CASRAGTSIYEQYF. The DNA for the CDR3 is TGTGCCAGCAGAGCCGGGACATCGATCTACGAGCAGTACTTC.

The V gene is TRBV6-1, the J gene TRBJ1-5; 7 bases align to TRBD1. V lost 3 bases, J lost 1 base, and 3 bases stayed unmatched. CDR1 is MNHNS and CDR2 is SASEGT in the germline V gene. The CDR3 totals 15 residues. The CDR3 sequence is CASSENRGSNQPQHF. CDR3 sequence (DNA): TGTGCCAGCAGTGAGAACAGGGGAAGCAATCAGCCCCAGCATTTT.

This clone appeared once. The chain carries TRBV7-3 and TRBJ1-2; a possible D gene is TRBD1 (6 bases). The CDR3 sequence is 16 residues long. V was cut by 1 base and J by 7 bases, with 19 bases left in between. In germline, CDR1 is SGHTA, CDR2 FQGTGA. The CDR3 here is CASSLNPTPGEGGYTF. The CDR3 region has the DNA TGTGCCAGCAGCTTAAACCCAACCCCAGGGGAGGGTGGCTACACCTTC.

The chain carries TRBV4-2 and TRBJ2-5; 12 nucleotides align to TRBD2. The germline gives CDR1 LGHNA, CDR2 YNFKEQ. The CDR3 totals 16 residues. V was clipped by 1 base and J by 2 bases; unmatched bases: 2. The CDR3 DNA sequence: TGTGCCAGCAGCCAAGCTCTAGCGGGAGGGCAAGAGACCCAGTACTTC. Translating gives CASSQALAGGQETQYF.

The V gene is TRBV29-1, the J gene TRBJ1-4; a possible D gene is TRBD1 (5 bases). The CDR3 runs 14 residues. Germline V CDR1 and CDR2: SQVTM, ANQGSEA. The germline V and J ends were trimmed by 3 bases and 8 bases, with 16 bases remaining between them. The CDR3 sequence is CSVEGAYGGEKLFF. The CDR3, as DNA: TGCAGCGTTGAGGGCGCCTACGGGGGGGAAAAACTGTTTTTT.

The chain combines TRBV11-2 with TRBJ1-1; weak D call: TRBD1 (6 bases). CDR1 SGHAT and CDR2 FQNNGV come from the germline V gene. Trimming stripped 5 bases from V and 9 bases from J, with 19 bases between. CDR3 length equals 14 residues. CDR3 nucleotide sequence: TGTGCCAGCAGCCCAATCGATAGCAGGGGTAAAGCTTTCTTT. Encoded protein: CASSPIDSRGKAFF.

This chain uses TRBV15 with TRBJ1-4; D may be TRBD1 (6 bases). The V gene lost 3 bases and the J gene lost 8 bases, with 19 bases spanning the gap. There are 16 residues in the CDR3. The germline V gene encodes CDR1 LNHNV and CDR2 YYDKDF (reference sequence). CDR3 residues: CATSSYSTGRNEKLFF. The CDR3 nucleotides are TGTGCCACCAGCAGCTACTCGACAGGCAGAAACGAAAAACTGTTTTTT.

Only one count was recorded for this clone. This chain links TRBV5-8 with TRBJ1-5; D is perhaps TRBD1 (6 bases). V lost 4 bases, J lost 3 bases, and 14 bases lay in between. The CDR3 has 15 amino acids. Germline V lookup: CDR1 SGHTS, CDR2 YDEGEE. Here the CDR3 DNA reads TGTGCCAGCAGCCCCGGACAGATCGTCAATCAGCCCCAGCATTTT. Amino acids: CASSPGQIVNQPQHF.

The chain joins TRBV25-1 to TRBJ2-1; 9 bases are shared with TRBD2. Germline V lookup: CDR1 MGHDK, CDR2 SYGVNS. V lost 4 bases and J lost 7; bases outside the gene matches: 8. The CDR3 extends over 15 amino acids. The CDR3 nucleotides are TGTGCCAGCAGTGTATCCAGCGGGAGGAGTAATGAGCAGTTCTTC. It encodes CASSVSSGRSNEQFF.

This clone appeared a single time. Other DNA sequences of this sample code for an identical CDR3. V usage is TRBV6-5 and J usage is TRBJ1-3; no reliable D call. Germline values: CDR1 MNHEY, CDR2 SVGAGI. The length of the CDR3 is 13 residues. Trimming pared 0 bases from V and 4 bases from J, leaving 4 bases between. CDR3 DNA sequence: TGTGCCAGCAGTTACTCGGCCGGAAACACCATATATTTT. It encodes CASSYSAGNTIYF.

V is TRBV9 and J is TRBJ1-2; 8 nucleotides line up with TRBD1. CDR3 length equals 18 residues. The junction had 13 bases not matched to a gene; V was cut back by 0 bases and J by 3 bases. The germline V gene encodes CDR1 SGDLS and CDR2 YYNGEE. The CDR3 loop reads CASSVALPRTGQDYGYTF. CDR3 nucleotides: TGTGCCAGCAGCGTAGCCCTCCCCCGGACAGGGCAAGACTATGGCTACACCTTC.

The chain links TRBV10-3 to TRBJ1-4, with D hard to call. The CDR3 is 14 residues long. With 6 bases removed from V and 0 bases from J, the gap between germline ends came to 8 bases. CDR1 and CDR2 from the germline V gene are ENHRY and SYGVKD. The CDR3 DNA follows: TGTGCCATCAGCCGGGAAGCAACTAATGAAAAACTGTTTTTT. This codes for CAISREATNEKLFF.

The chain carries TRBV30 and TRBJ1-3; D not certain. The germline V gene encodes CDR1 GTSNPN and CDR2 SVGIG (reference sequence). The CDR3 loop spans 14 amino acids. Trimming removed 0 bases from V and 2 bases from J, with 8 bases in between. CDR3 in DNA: TGTGCCTGGAGTGTTCAAATTCCTGGAAACACCATATATTTT. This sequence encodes CAWSVQIPGNTIYF.

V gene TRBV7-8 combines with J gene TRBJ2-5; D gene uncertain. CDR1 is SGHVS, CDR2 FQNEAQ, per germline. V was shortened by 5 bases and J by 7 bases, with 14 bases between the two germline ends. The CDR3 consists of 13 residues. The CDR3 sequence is CASSRDKFGTQYF. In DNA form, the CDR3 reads TGTGCCAGCAGCCGAGACAAGTTTGGGACCCAGTACTTC.

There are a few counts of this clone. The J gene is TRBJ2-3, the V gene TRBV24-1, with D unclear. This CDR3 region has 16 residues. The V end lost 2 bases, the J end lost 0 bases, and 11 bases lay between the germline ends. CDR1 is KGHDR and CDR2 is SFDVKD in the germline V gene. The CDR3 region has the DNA TGTGCCACCAGTGATTCCCGCTCCGGTAGCACAGATACGCAGTATTTT. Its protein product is CATSDSRSGSTDTQYF.

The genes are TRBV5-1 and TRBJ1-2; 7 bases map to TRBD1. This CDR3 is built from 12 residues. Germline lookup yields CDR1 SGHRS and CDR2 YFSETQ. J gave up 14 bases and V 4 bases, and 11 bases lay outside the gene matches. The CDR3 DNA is TGCGCCAGCAGCATAACCGGGACAGAGGGAACCTTC. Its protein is CASSITGTEGTF.

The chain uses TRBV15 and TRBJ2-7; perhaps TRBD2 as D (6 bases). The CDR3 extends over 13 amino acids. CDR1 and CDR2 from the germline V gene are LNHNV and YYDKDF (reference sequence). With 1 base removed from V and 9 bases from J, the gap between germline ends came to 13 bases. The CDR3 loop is CATSRVGGAPQYF. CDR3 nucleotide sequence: TGTGCCACCAGCAGAGTTGGAGGGGCCCCGCAGTACTTC.

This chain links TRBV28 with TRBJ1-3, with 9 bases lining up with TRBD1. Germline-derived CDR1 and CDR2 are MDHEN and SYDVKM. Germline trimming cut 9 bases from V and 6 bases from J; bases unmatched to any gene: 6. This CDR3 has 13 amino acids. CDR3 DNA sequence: TGTGCCAGTGAGGACAGGGGTGTAAACACCATATATTTT. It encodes CASEDRGVNTIYF.

The CDR3 sequence: CASSRLAGPDTQYF. CDR3 in DNA: TGTGCCAGCAGTCGACTAGCGGGGCCAGATACGCAGTATTTT. The chain joins TRBV6-5 to TRBJ2-3; 11 bases agree with TRBD2. The germline gives CDR1 MNHEY, CDR2 SVGAGI. Trimming cost V 5 bases and J 4 bases; bases outside gene matches: 2. There are 14 residues in the CDR3.

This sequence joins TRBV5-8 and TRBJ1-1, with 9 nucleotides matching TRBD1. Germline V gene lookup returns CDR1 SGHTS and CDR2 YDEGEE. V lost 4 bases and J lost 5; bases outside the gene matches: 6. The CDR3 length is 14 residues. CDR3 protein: CASSRGTGWTEAFF. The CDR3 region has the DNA TGTGCCAGCAGCCGAGGGACAGGGTGGACTGAAGCTTTCTTT.

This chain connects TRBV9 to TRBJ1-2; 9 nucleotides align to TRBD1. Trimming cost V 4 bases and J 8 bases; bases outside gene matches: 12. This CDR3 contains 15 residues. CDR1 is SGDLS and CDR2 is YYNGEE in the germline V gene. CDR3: CASSTSTGGNRGYTF. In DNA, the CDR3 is TGTGCCAGCAGCACCTCGACAGGGGGAAACAGGGGCTACACCTTC.

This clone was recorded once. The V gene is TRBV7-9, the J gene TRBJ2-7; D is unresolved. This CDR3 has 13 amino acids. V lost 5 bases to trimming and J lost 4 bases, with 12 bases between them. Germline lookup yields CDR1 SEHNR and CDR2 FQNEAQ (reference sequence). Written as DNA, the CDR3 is TGTGCCAGCAGCCCACCACTCATTTACGAGCAGTACTTC. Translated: CASSPPLIYEQYF.

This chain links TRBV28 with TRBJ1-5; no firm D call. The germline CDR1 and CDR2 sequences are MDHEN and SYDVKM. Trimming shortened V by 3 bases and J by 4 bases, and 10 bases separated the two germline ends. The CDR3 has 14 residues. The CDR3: CASSLTQANQPQHF. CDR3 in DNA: TGTGCCAGCAGTTTGACCCAAGCGAATCAGCCCCAGCATTTT. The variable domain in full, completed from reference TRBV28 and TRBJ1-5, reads DVKVTQSSRYLVKRTGEKVFLECVQDMDHENMFWYRQDPGLGLRLIYFSYDVKMKEKGDIPEGYSVSREKKERFSLILESASTNQTSMYLCASSLTQANQPQHFGDGTRLSIL.

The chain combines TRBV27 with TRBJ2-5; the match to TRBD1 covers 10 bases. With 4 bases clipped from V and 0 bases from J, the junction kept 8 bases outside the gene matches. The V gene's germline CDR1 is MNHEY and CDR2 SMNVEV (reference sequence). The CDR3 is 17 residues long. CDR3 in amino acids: CASSSPEGQGNQETQYF. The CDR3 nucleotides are TGTGCCAGCAGTTCCCCAGAGGGACAGGGGAACCAAGAGACCCAGTACTTC.

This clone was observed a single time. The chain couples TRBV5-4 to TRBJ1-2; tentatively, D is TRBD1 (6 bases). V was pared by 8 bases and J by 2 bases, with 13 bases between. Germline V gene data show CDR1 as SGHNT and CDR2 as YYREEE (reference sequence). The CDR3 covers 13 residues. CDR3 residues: CARATGDNYGYTF. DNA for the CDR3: TGTGCCAGAGCGACAGGTGACAACTATGGCTACACCTTC.

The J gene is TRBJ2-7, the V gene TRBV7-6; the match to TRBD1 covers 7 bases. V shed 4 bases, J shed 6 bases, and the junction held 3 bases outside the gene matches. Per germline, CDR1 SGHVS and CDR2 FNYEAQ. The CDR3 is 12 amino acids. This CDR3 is CASSSQGTEQYF. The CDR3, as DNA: TGTGCCAGCAGCTCACAGGGGACCGAGCAGTACTTC.

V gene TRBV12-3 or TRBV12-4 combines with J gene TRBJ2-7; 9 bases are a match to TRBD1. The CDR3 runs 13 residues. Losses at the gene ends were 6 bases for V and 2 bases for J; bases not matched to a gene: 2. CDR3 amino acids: CASRDRGTYEQYF. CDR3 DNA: TGTGCCAGCAGGGACAGGGGCACCTACGAGCAGTACTTC.

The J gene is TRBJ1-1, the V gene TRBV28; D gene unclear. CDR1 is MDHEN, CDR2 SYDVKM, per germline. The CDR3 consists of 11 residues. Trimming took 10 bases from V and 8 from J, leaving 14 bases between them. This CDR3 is CAINTRSEAFF. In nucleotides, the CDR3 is TGTGCCATCAACACCCGATCAGAAGCTTTCTTT.

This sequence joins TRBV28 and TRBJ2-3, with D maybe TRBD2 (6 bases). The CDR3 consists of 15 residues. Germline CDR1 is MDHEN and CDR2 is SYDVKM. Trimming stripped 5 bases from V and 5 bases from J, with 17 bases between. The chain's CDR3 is CASSKPGRAGDTQYF. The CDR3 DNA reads TGTGCCAGCAGTAAGCCCGGGAGAGCGGGAGATACGCAGTATTTT.

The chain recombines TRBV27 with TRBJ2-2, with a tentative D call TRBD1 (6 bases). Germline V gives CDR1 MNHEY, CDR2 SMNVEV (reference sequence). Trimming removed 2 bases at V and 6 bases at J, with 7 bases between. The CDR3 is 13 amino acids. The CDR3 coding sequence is TGTGCCAGCAGTTTAAGGGGGTCCGGGGAGCTGTTTTTT. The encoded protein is CASSLRGSGELFF.

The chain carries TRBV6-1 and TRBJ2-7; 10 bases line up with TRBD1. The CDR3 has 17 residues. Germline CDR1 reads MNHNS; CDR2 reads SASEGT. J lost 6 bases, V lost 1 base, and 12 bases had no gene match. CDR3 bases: TGTGCCAGCAGTGAAGTGTCTGGGACAGGGGATAAGGGCGAGCAGTACTTC. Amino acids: CASSEVSGTGDKGEQYF.

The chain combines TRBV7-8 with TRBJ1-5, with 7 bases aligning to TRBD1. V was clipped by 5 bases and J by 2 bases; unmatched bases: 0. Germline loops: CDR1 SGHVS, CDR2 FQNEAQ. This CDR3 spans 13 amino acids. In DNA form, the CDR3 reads TGTGCCAGCAGCGACAGGGGCAATCAGCCCCAGCATTTT. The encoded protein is CASSDRGNQPQHF.